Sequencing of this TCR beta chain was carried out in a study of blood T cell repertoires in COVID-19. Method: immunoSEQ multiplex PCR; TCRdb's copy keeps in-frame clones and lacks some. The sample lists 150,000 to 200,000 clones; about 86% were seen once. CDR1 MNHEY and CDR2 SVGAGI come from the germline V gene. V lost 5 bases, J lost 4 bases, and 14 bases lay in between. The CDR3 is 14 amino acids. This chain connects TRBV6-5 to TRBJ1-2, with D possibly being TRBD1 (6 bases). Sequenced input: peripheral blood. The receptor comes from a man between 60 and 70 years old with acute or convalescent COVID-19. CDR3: CASSSYTGPYGYTF. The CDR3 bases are TGTGCCAGCAGTAGTTACACAGGGCCCTATGGCTACACCTTC.